These 10 T cell receptor beta chains were all obtained from the same sample, sequenced in a study of metastatic and nonmetastatic thyroid tumors. Before thyroid surgery, none of the patients had received any treatment. Through MiXCR, TCRdb re-clonotyped the PCR reads. The sample lists about 33,000 clones, over 15% occurring once. The sample was blood. All receptors derive from a male donor with papillary thyroid cancer or a benign thyroid nodule (not recorded which). Some clones in this sample may be carry-over from other donors' samples.

At least ten counts were recorded for this clone. This chain joins TRBV27 and TRBJ1-2, with D possibly matching TRBD1 (5 bases). With 11 bases removed from V and 6 bases from J, the gap between germline ends came to 25 bases. Germline CDR1 MNHEY, CDR2 SMNVEV (reference sequence). CDR3 length: 15 amino acids. CDR3 bases: TGTGCCTACCGGGACGCGTTATCGACGTCGGATGGCTACACCTTC. Protein sequence: CAYRDALSTSDGYTF.

This clone has ten or more counts. This chain links TRBV30 with TRBJ2-1; 9 positions agree with TRBD2. Germline CDR1 reads GTSNPN; CDR2 reads SVGIG (reference sequence). The CDR3 has 14 residues. V was pared by 5 bases and J by 2 bases, with 4 bases of the junction left unmatched. The CDR3 DNA reads as TGTGCCTGGGAATTAGCGGGGGCCTACAATGAGCAGTTCTTC. It is translated as CAWELAGAYNEQFF. The entire variable domain, with the rest obtained from reference TRBV30 and TRBJ2-1, is as follows: SQTIHQWPATLVQPVGSPLSLECTVEGTSNPNLYWYRQAAGRGLQLLFYSVGIGQISSEVPQNLSASRPQDRQFILSSKKLLLSDSGFYLCAWELAGAYNEQFFGPGTRLTVL.

This clone was seen a handful of times. The CDR3 DNA reads as TGTGCCAGTAGTTCAATACCGGGCGGACAAGAGACCCAGTACTTC. Translation: CASSSIPGGQETQYF. This rearrangement joins TRBV19 to TRBJ2-5; D is undetermined. V lost 5 bases, J lost 2 bases, and 15 bases lay in between. Per the germline V gene, CDR1 is LNHDA and CDR2 is SQIVND (reference sequence). The CDR3 is 15 amino acids.

This clone occurred many times. The chain couples TRBV20-1 to TRBJ2-3; D perhaps matches TRBD2 (5 bases). Germline assignment: CDR1 DFQATT and CDR2 SNEGSKA (reference sequence). Trimming removed 4 bases at V and 0 bases at J, with 17 bases between. CDR3 length: 16 residues. The CDR3 loop is CSATRRAGGSTDTQYF. The CDR3 bases are TGCAGTGCTACTAGGCGGGCAGGAGGTAGCACAGATACGCAGTATTTT.

The table lists this clone with a few counts. The CDR3 loop reads CASGLVPLDSVDEQFF. In DNA, the CDR3 is TGTGCTAGTGGTTTGGTCCCCCTGGACAGTGTGGATGAGCAGTTCTTC. V is TRBV12-5 and J is TRBJ2-1, with a weak D call TRBD1 (6 bases). The CDR3 has 16 amino acids. V gave up 0 bases and J gave up 8 bases, with 17 bases separating them. Germline-derived CDR1 and CDR2 are LGHNT and FRNRAP.

Many counts were recorded for this clone. The chain couples TRBV5-4 to TRBJ1-2; TRBD1 is a possible D gene (6 bases). In germline, CDR1 is SGHNT, CDR2 YYREEE (reference sequence). The CDR3 contains 16 residues. Trimming removed 2 bases at V and 5 bases at J, with 19 bases between. CDR3 in amino acids: CASSFFGGADLYGYTF. The CDR3 DNA is TGTGCCAGCAGCTTCTTTGGGGGGGCAGACCTTTATGGCTACACCTTC.

The chain links TRBV20-1 to TRBJ2-7, with D possibly matching TRBD1 (6 bases). This CDR3 contains 13 residues. The germline V and J ends were trimmed by 5 bases and 1 base, with 12 bases remaining between them. Germline CDR1 DFQATT, CDR2 SNEGSKA (reference sequence). CDR3 nucleotides: TGCAGTGCTGACGACAGGAATTCCTACGAGCAGTACTTC. It yields the protein CSADDRNSYEQYF.

This clone was seen repeatedly, ten times or more. The genes are TRBV18 and TRBJ1-1; tentative D call: TRBD1 (5 bases). CDR3 length: 14 amino acids. CDR1 is KGHSH, CDR2 LQKENI, per germline. V was pared by 2 bases and J by 3 bases, with 10 bases between. CDR3 bases: TGTGCCAGCTCACCAAGGAGACAGCACACTGAAGCTTTCTTT. Its translation is CASSPRRQHTEAFF. Full variable domain (rest looked up from reference TRBV18 and TRBJ1-1): NAGVMQNPRHLVRRRGQEARLRCSPMKGHSHVYWYRQLPEEGLKFMVYLQKENIIDESGMPKERFSAEFPKEGPSILRIQQVVRGDSAAYFCASSPRRQHTEAFFGQGTRLTVV.

This clone occurred a few times. The chain joins TRBV19 to TRBJ2-1; 9 nucleotides agree with TRBD1. The CDR3 length is 14 residues. Unmatched junction bases numbered 4, after V lost 1 base and J lost 9 bases. CDR1 and CDR2 from the germline V gene are LNHDA and SQIVND (reference sequence). CDR3 loop: CASSIGTGEAEQFF. The CDR3 bases are TGTGCCAGTAGTATAGGGACAGGGGAAGCTGAGCAGTTCTTC.

This clone was observed many times. The chain has TRBV3-1 and TRBJ1-3; no clear D. The CDR3 extends over 13 amino acids. V was cut by 8 bases and J by 0 bases, with 8 bases left in between. Germline CDR1 and CDR2: LGHDT and YNNKEL (reference sequence). The CDR3 here is CASGGGSGNTIYF. CDR3 bases: TGTGCCAGCGGAGGAGGCTCTGGAAACACCATATATTTT.